These 29 T cell receptor beta chains were all obtained from the same sample, sequenced in a study of post-analysis software for immune sequencing data. Regarding the study as a whole: Controls showed lower frequencies than patients for several TRBV segments, and TRBV5-6, TRBV5-1 and TRBV20-1 were among these.

These TCRs' antigens remain unknown. Included in the TCR beta cDNA libraries were unique molecular identifiers. TCRdb independently ran MiXCR on the PCR reads; one entry per CDR3 protein. The sample consists of 700,000 to 800,000 distinct CDR3 sequences, approximately 30% of them appearing once. The specimen sequenced was blood. Every receptor here comes from a girl aged 10-17 years with multiple sclerosis.

This clonotype was found a few times. The chain couples TRBV29-1 to TRBJ2-3, with D possibly TRBD2 on 5 matching bases. Trimming took off 1 base at V and 5 bases at J, with 16 bases between the two ends. The CDR3 length is 15 residues. CDR1 is SQVTM, CDR2 ANQGSEA, per germline. The CDR3 sequence: CSVEGAGRPIDTQYF. CDR3 bases: TGCAGCGTTGAAGGGGCGGGCAGACCCATAGATACGCAGTATTTT.

A note on this clonotype: At one boundary the junction diverges from the germline segment, which might be a read error. The chain is built from TRBV6-4 and TRBJ2-7; weak D call: TRBD2 (5 bases). The CDR3 is 13 residues long. Germline loops: CDR1 MRHNA, CDR2 SNTAGT. The CDR3 spells CASGDWEIYEQYF. As DNA, the CDR3 is TGTGCCAGCGGTGACTGGGAGATCTACGAGCAGTACTTC.

This clonotype was observed a few times. The J gene is TRBJ1-1, the V gene TRBV6-5; 7 nucleotides line up with TRBD1. Germline V gene data show CDR1 as MNHEY and CDR2 as SVGAGI. The J segment lost 4 bases and the V segment lost 2 bases, leaving 7 bases of the junction unmatched. This CDR3 is 15 amino acids long. The CDR3 loop reads CASSYEGAIGTEAFF. As DNA, the CDR3 is TGTGCCAGCAGTTACGAGGGGGCGATAGGCACTGAAGCTTTCTTT.

This clonotype came up many times. V and J are TRBV5-5 and TRBJ2-3; no clear D gene. The germline gives CDR1 SGHKS, CDR2 YYEKEE (reference sequence). The CDR3 spans 12 residues. Trimming cost V 3 bases and J 10 bases, with 12 bases left between them. CDR3 residues: CASSYLPTAQYF. The DNA for the CDR3 is TGTGCCAGCAGCTACTTACCAACGGCGCAGTATTTT.

The V call is TRBV7-9, the J call TRBJ2-7, with TRBD2 as a possible D gene (6 bases). V lost 5 bases to trimming and J lost 6 bases, with 14 bases between them. Germline assignment: CDR1 SEHNR and CDR2 FQNEAQ (reference sequence). CDR3 length: 13 residues. The CDR3 sequence: CASSPFGGSEQYF. CDR3 in DNA: TGTGCCAGCAGCCCTTTCGGGGGAAGCGAGCAGTACTTC.

The chain recombines TRBV11-2 with TRBJ2-1; TRBD2 matches 9 bases. V shed 3 bases, J shed 5 bases, and the junction held 11 bases outside the gene matches. The germline V gene encodes CDR1 SGHAT and CDR2 FQNNGV. The CDR3 totals 17 residues. The CDR3, as DNA: TGTGCCAGCAGCTTTAAGTCCGGCGGGAGGGCCCACAATGAGCAGTTCTTC. Translation gives CASSFKSGGRAHNEQFF.

V usage is TRBV20-1 and J usage is TRBJ2-1, with 8 bases identical to TRBD2. Trimming took 5 bases from V and 13 from J; bases not matched to a gene: 7. The CDR3 covers 11 residues. Germline-derived CDR1 and CDR2 are DFQATT and SNEGSKA (reference sequence). In DNA form, the CDR3 reads TGCAGTGCTGATAAACTAGCGGCTCAGTTCTTC. Translated, it gives CSADKLAAQFF.

The table lists this clonotype with many counts. V is TRBV3-1 and J is TRBJ1-4; D is perhaps TRBD1 (6 bases). Between the trimmed V and J ends, which lost 2 bases and 8 bases, there was a span of 15 bases. The CDR3 is made up of 15 amino acids. Germline V gene sequence: CDR1 LGHDT, CDR2 YNNKEL (reference sequence). CDR3: CASSQTGTGWEKLFF. In DNA, the CDR3 is TGTGCCAGCAGCCAAACAGGGACGGGATGGGAAAAACTGTTTTTT. Variable domain in full (rest from reference TRBV3-1 and TRBJ1-4): DTAVSQTPKYLVTQMGNDKSIKCEQNLGHDTMYWYKQDSKKFLKIMFSYNNKELIINETVPNRFSPKSPDKAHLNLHINSLELGDSAVYFCASSQTGTGWEKLFFGSGTQLSVL.

This clonotype was counted a few times. The chain carries TRBV7-2 and TRBJ2-4, with D uncertain. Trimming left V 3 bases short and J 1 base short, with 7 bases between. Germline loops: CDR1 SGHTA, CDR2 FQGNSA. The length of the CDR3 is 14 residues. CDR3 in DNA: TGTGCCAGCAGCTTTGACCCGGCCAAAAACATTCAGTACTTC. Amino acid sequence: CASSFDPAKNIQYF.

The genes are TRBV24-1 and TRBJ2-5; the match to TRBD2 covers 9 bases. The length of the CDR3 is 15 residues. Per germline, CDR1 KGHDR and CDR2 SFDVKD. The V gene end was trimmed by 5 bases and the J gene end by 2 bases; junction bases not matched to a gene: 5. CDR3 nucleotides: TGTGCCACCAGTGCTGGCGGGGGGGATCAAGAGACCCAGTACTTC. It translates to CATSAGGGDQETQYF.

This chain joins TRBV4-1 and TRBJ2-3; D gene unclear. The CDR3 length is 15 residues. Trimming took 0 bases from V and 0 from J, leaving 7 bases between them. Per the germline V gene, CDR1 is MGHRA and CDR2 is YSYEKL. In DNA form, the CDR3 reads TGCGCCAGCAGCCAAGAAATTGTCAGCACAGATACGCAGTATTTT. Amino acid sequence: CASSQEIVSTDTQYF.

V usage is TRBV7-9 and J usage is TRBJ2-1, with 13 bases identical to TRBD2. With 3 bases clipped from V and 8 bases from J, the junction kept 7 bases outside the gene matches. In germline, CDR1 is SEHNR, CDR2 FQNEAQ (reference sequence). CDR3 length: 16 amino acids. DNA for the CDR3: TGTGCCAGCAGCTTCGGACTAGCGGGAGTTCGCGATGAGCAGTTCTTC. Translated: CASSFGLAGVRDEQFF.

The chain employs TRBV7-2 and TRBJ2-1; 12 nucleotides match TRBD2. Germline lookup yields CDR1 SGHTA and CDR2 FQGNSA. The V and J ends lost 1 base and 7 bases, in that order; junction bases with no gene match: 5. The CDR3 is 16 amino acids. CDR3 coding DNA: TGTGCCAGCAGCTTAGTACTAGCGGGGGGCGTAAATGAGCAGTTCTTC. Its protein is CASSLVLAGGVNEQFF.

This clonotype has more than one count but fewer than ten. The chain employs TRBV20-1 and TRBJ1-2; D is unclear. Germline V lookup: CDR1 DFQATT, CDR2 SNEGSKA (reference sequence). The CDR3 is 13 residues long. V gave up 7 bases and J gave up 0 bases, with 12 bases separating them. CDR3 DNA: TGCAGTGTTATGAGTTCAGCTAACTATGGCTACACCTTC. Translated: CSVMSSANYGYTF.

On this clonotype itself: This sequence may be a read error, since a much larger clone differs from it by one base. No conserved phenylalanine or tryptophan ends this CDR3, so it is likely a read error. CDR3: CSVDSGLGTDTQYL. In nucleotides, the CDR3 is TGCAGCGTTGATTCAGGGTTAGGCACAGATACGCAGTATTTG. This sequence joins TRBV29-1 and TRBJ2-3, with a weak D call TRBD1 (5 bases). This CDR3 region has 14 residues. Trimming pared 3 bases from V and 1 base from J, leaving 11 bases between. Germline-derived CDR1 and CDR2 are SQVTM and ANQGSEA.

The V gene is TRBV20-1, the J gene TRBJ2-4; D unclear. Germline CDR1 and CDR2: DFQATT and SNEGSKA (reference sequence). The CDR3 loop spans 12 amino acids. The germline V and J ends were trimmed by 0 bases and 13 bases, with 13 bases remaining between them. For the CDR3, the DNA is TGCAGTGCTAGAGATCGCACCCCAGAGCAGTACTTC. Translated: CSARDRTPEQYF.

This clonotype was detected only a few times. The rearrangement joins TRBV6-6 to TRBJ2-7; 7 nucleotides match TRBD2. Germline values: CDR1 MNHNY, CDR2 SVGAGI (reference sequence). The V segment lost 3 bases and the J segment 5 bases; nucleotides outside the gene matches: 1. CDR3 length: 12 residues. The CDR3, as DNA: TGTGCCAGCAGTTATGCGGGAGACGAGCAGTACTTC. Translated, it gives CASSYAGDEQYF.

This clonotype was detected only a few times. This chain uses TRBV6-6 with TRBJ1-4, with D unclear. Germline V gene lookup returns CDR1 MNHNY and CDR2 SVGAGI (reference sequence). V was trimmed by 10 bases and J by 7 bases, leaving 7 bases between them. This CDR3 comprises 10 residues. In nucleotides, the CDR3 is TGTGCCACCCTAAGTGAAAAACTGTTTTTT. It yields the protein CATLSEKLFF.

The chain has TRBV7-9 and TRBJ1-1, with no clear D. V was cut by 4 bases and J by 1 base, with 7 bases left in between. There are 13 residues in the CDR3. Germline loops: CDR1 SEHNR, CDR2 FQNEAQ (reference sequence). The CDR3 nucleotides read TGTGCCAGCAGCTCCCGATCGAACACTGAAGCTTTCTTT. This encodes CASSSRSNTEAFF.

Of note for this clonotype: One junction end does not reproduce the germline sequence, and a read error may be involved. This rearrangement joins TRBV10-3 to TRBJ1-5; 10 nucleotides align to TRBD1. Germline-derived CDR1 and CDR2 are ENHRY and SYGVKD. The CDR3 has 14 amino acids. CDR3 DNA: TGTGCCATCAGTGCGGGGACAGGGGATCAGTCCCAGCATTTT. It codes for CAISAGTGDQSQHF.

This clonotype appeared a single time. The rearrangement links TRBV4-3 to TRBJ2-5, with 7 bases identical to TRBD1. The DNA end lines up better with TRBJ2-1; the J call may be wrong. Germline assignment: CDR1 LGHNA and CDR2 YSLEER. This CDR3 region has 15 residues. CDR3 coding DNA: TGCGCCAGCAGCCGAACGACAGGGATTCAAGAGACCCAGTTCTTC. This gives the protein CASSRTTGIQETQFF.

This clonotype was observed a few times. The rearrangement links TRBV29-1 to TRBJ2-1, with TRBD1 matching over 10 bases. V shed 4 bases and J 2 bases; nucleotides not matched to a gene: 2. The germline gives CDR1 SQVTM, CDR2 ANQGSEA. This CDR3 has 14 amino acids. CDR3: CSVGDRGPYNEQFF. CDR3 DNA sequence: TGCAGCGTTGGGGACAGGGGCCCCTACAATGAGCAGTTCTTC.

In its sample, this clonotype was seen many times. This chain joins TRBV7-2 and TRBJ2-5; 9 nucleotides match TRBD2. In germline, CDR1 is SGHTA, CDR2 FQGNSA. The V segment lost 5 bases and the J segment 5 bases; nucleotides outside the gene matches: 3. This CDR3 comprises 13 residues. The CDR3: CASSPGLAETQYF. CDR3 bases: TGTGCCAGCAGCCCTGGACTAGCGGAGACCCAGTACTTC.

This clonotype was counted at least ten times. The chain employs TRBV6-5 and TRBJ2-7, with TRBD1 as a possible D gene (5 bases). The CDR3 has 14 amino acids. V gave up 4 bases and J gave up 1 base, with 11 bases separating them. CDR1 is MNHEY, CDR2 SVGAGI, per germline. The CDR3 nucleotides are TGTGCCAGCAGTTCTTTCCCAGGGTCCTACGAGCAGTACTTC. Its translation is CASSSFPGSYEQYF.

This rearrangement joins TRBV28 to TRBJ2-1; D is undetermined. CDR1 MDHEN and CDR2 SYDVKM come from the germline V gene. V was clipped by 6 bases and J by 4 bases, with 13 bases between them. The CDR3 is 14 residues long. The CDR3 here is CASSPRREYNEQFF. The CDR3 DNA reads as TGTGCCAGCAGCCCACGAAGGGAATACAATGAGCAGTTCTTC.

A word on this clonotype: One end of the junction fails to match germline, which may point to a read error. The CDR3 is CASSVGLAGGHETQYF. The CDR3 DNA reads TGTGCCAGCAGCGTTGGACTAGCGGGAGGGCACGAGACTCAGTACTTC. V usage is TRBV9 and J usage is TRBJ2-5; 15 bases agree with TRBD2. The germline V gene encodes CDR1 SGDLS and CDR2 YYNGEE. The CDR3 has 16 amino acids.

This chain links TRBV29-1 with TRBJ1-2; 9 nucleotides line up with TRBD1. Losses at the gene ends were 6 bases for V and 4 bases for J; bases not matched to a gene: 6. CDR1 is SQVTM, CDR2 ANQGSEA, per germline. The CDR3 runs to 13 residues. CDR3 nucleotides: TGCAGCGTACCGGGGGGACAGGGCTATGGCTACACCTTC. It encodes CSVPGGQGYGYTF.

In regard to this clonotype: One end of the junction does not line up with germline, which may come from a read error. The V call is TRBV20-1, the J call TRBJ1-4; the D gene is possibly TRBD1 (6 bases). The CDR3 runs 17 residues. Germline CDR1 and CDR2: DFQATT and SNEGSKA (reference sequence). In DNA form, the CDR3 reads TGCAGTGCTAGAGATCTCTTTGGGGGGCAGGGTAATGAAAAGCTGTTTTTT. Amino acids: CSARDLFGGQGNEKLFF.

This clonotype has only a few counts. The rearrangement joins TRBV6-1 to TRBJ1-2, with D unclear. Trimming shortened V by 8 bases and J by 3 bases, and 4 bases separated the two germline ends. The CDR3 runs 10 residues. The V gene's germline CDR1 is MNHNS and CDR2 SASEGT. The CDR3 DNA sequence: TGTGCCAGCGGCCACTATGGCTACACCTTC. This codes for CASGHYGYTF.